This T cell receptor (beta chain) was captured in a study of beta chain features in type 1 diabetes. Germline CDR1 SGHAT, CDR2 FQNNGV. The CDR3 consists of 16 residues. General study findings and limits: Shorter TCRB CDR3s, moderately but significantly so, were found in Type 1 diabetes patients in all four CD4+ subsets.

As every portion of the isolated RNA was reverse transcribed, the sequencing read expressed TCRB transcripts. Profiled with immunoSEQ multiplex PCR; TCRdb holds only in-frame clones, not every one. The sample records over 150,000 clones, less than 10% being singletons. Concerning this clone: Its antigen remains unidentified.

The receptor comes from a man aged 18-30 years with type 1 diabetes. J is TRBJ2-5 and V is TRBV11-2; 13 nucleotides agree with TRBD2. The better agreement between TRBJ2-7 and the DNA end casts doubt on the J call. Sequenced sample: central memory CD4+ T cells from blood. The CDR3 sequence is CASSQAGTSGMSEQYF. As DNA, the CDR3 is TGTGCCAGCAGCCAAGCCGGGACTAGCGGGATGAGCGAGCAGTACTTC.